The clone carrying this T cell receptor (beta chain) turned up a few times. Antigen: not known. This sample was taken from a study of T cells after yellow fever vaccination. Study-level results: Primary-vaccination clones mostly resurfaced post-booster (just under 98% CD4, more than 80% CD8).

TCRdb independently ran MiXCR on the 5' RACE reads; one entry per CDR3 protein. This table has fewer than 450,000 distinct CDR3 sequences, approximately 10% appearing once. Germline CDR1 MGHRA, CDR2 YSYEKL. The V gene end was trimmed by 1 base and the J gene end by 8 bases; junction bases not matched to a gene: 6. The length of the CDR3 is 16 residues. The specimen comprised PBMCs, sampled on the day of the first yellow fever vaccination. The receptor was isolated from a man aged 18 to 29 who received the YFV17D yellow fever vaccine. The J gene is TRBJ2-1, the V gene TRBV4-1, with 12 bases aligning to TRBD2. The DNA for the CDR3 is TGCGCCAGCAGCCAAGTTCTAGCGGGGGGGGGGTATGAGCAGTTCTTC. This sequence encodes CASSQVLAGGGYEQFF.